These 10 T cell receptor beta chains were sequenced from one sample in a study of CD8 T cells in ankylosing spondylitis. TCRdb reanalysed the 5' RACE reads using MiXCR and keeps one entry per CDR3 protein. The sample consists of some 180,000 distinct CDR3 sequences, about 20% of them appearing once. Specimen: blood, either unsorted or a sorted T cell fraction (not recorded which). These receptors all stem from a male donor aged 10 to 35 with ankylosing spondylitis or in good health (not recorded which).

Comment on this clonotype: A much larger clonotype is one base distant, so this may be a read error. The chain combines TRBV15 with TRBJ1-2; D unclear. This CDR3 spans 14 amino acids. Germline V CDR1 and CDR2: LNHNV, YYDKDF (reference sequence). In DNA form, the CDR3 reads TGTGCCACCAGCAGAGATCCAGAACCCTATGGCTACCCCTTC. It yields the protein CATSRDPEPYGYPF.

This clonotype was counted many times. CDR3 sequence: CASSDVRAYADTQYF. Here the CDR3 DNA reads TGTGCCAGCAGTGATGTCAGGGCATACGCGGATACGCAGTATTTT. This chain connects TRBV2 to TRBJ2-3, with D tentatively TRBD1 (5 bases). Germline CDR1 and CDR2: SNHLY and FYNNEI. The ends were cut back, 3 bases at V and 6 bases at J, with 16 bases in the middle. The CDR3 is made up of 15 amino acids.

This clonotype appeared many times. The CDR3 coding sequence is TGTGCCAGTAGTCTCATAGAACCGGATACGCAGTATTTT. As protein: CASSLIEPDTQYF. The chain links TRBV19 to TRBJ2-3, with D unresolved. The germline gives CDR1 LNHDA, CDR2 SQIVND (reference sequence). Trimming stripped 5 bases from V and 6 bases from J, with 12 bases between. The CDR3 is made up of 13 amino acids.

This clonotype was observed once. V usage is TRBV10-3 and J usage is TRBJ2-7; D is perhaps TRBD2 (5 bases). This CDR3 comprises 13 residues. Germline CDR1 reads ENHRY; CDR2 reads SYGVKD. Trimming left V 6 bases short and J 6 bases short, with 15 bases between. CDR3 sequence (DNA): TGTGCCATCAGCAAGGCAGGAGGTCGCGAGCAGTACGTC. As protein: CAISKAGGREQYV.

The gene calls are TRBV5-6 and TRBJ1-1, with 7 bases that match TRBD1. V shed 1 base and J 0 bases; nucleotides not matched to a gene: 3. CDR1 SGHDT and CDR2 YYEEEE come from the germline V gene. The CDR3 spans 15 residues. CDR3: CASSLSDRVNTEAFF. The CDR3 DNA sequence: TGTGCCAGCAGCTTGTCCGACAGGGTGAACACTGAAGCTTTCTTT.

The chain links TRBV7-6 to TRBJ2-3; 9 bases map to TRBD2. The trim removed 2 bases at V and 2 bases at J, leaving 2 bases unmatched. Per the germline V gene, CDR1 is SGHVS and CDR2 is FNYEAQ. The CDR3 totals 15 residues. The CDR3 here is CASSLTSGLTDTQYF. CDR3 coding DNA: TGTGCCAGCAGCTTAACTAGCGGGCTCACAGATACGCAGTATTTT.

The gene calls are TRBV12-3 or TRBV12-4 and TRBJ2-5; unclear D gene. The CDR3 runs 14 residues. The V and J ends lost 5 bases and 4 bases respectively, with 14 bases between them. In DNA form, the CDR3 reads TGTGCCAGCAGTAAGAATCGGGCAAGAGAGACCCAGTACTTC. It encodes CASSKNRARETQYF.

There are many counts of this clonotype. The DNA of the CDR3 is TGTGCCAGCGGGACAGGGACTCAGCCCCAGCATTTT. Its translation is CASGTGTQPQHF. The chain joins TRBV10-3 to TRBJ1-5; 9 bases are shared with TRBD1. After removal of 10 bases from V and 6 bases from J, the junction contained 4 bases not matched to a gene. This CDR3 contains 12 residues. Germline V gives CDR1 ENHRY, CDR2 SYGVKD.

The chain couples TRBV7-8 to TRBJ2-5, with D possibly being TRBD1 (5 bases). From germline, CDR1 is SGHVS and CDR2 FQNEAQ. Deletions cut 5 bases from V and 2 bases from J, with 12 bases between. CDR3 size: 14 residues. The CDR3 bases are TGTGCCAGCAGCCCCAGACAGTCACAAGAGACCCAGTACTTC. Amino acids: CASSPRQSQETQYF.

This clonotype was found many times. The chain couples TRBV4-2 to TRBJ2-7; perhaps TRBD2 as D (6 bases). There are 14 residues in the CDR3. CDR1 LGHNA and CDR2 YNFKEQ come from the germline V gene. V was pared by 2 bases and J by 3 bases, with 11 bases between. CDR3: CASSQRRGDYEQYF. Here the CDR3 DNA reads TGTGCCAGCAGCCAAAGGCGCGGGGACTACGAGCAGTACTTC.